One and the same sample provided the 30 T cell receptor beta chains below, sequenced in a study of read filtering for tumor transcriptome and immune sequencing. The library was built from around 0.4 ug RNA with molecular barcoded adaptors for alpha/delta and beta/gamma chains. In TCRdb, the reads were re-called with MiXCR into one record per CDR3 protein. The data show about 15,000 distinct CDR3 sequences, roughly 21% seen once. Sequenced sample: a population of CD138-negative cells sorted from bone marrow. The receptor set was obtained from a donor at least 40 years old with multiple myeloma.

This clonotype came up a few times. The chain combines TRBV5-1 with TRBJ2-7, with D maybe TRBD1 (5 bases). Germline CDR1 and CDR2: SGHRS and YFSETQ. The CDR3 covers 14 residues. V lost 0 bases, J lost 5 bases, and 12 bases lay in between. The DNA of the CDR3 is TGCGCCAGCAGCTTGGCAGGGTTACGCGACGAGCAGTACTTC. It specifies CASSLAGLRDEQYF.

The chain is built from TRBV7-8 and TRBJ1-1, with TRBD1 identical over 8 bases. The ends lost 1 base at V and 3 bases at J; junction bases unmatched: 7. Germline assignment: CDR1 SGHVS and CDR2 FQNEAQ. The CDR3 length is 16 residues. CDR3 sequence (DNA): TGTGCCAGCAGCTTAGAACAGGGGGGCACTCACACTGAAGCTTTCTTT. Its protein is CASSLEQGGTHTEAFF.

This clonotype was seen ten or more times. The V and J genes are TRBV14 and TRBJ2-1; D might be TRBD2 (6 bases). Germline CDR1 reads SGHDN; CDR2 reads FVKESK. V was shortened by 1 base and J by 12 bases, with 7 bases between the two germline ends. The CDR3 is 11 residues long. The CDR3 reads CASSQGDSQFF. The CDR3 nucleotides read TGTGCCAGCAGCCAAGGGGACTCGCAGTTCTTC.

This clonotype was recorded many times. The rearrangement joins TRBV4-2 to TRBJ2-5, with 9 nucleotides matching TRBD2. The trim removed 2 bases at V and 4 bases at J, leaving 11 bases unmatched. Per germline, CDR1 LGHNA and CDR2 YNFKEQ. CDR3 size: 17 residues. The CDR3, as DNA: TGTGCCAGCAGCCAAATAACGGGCGGGGGGGCCGGAGAGACCCAGTACTTC. Translated, it gives CASSQITGGGAGETQYF.

This clonotype appeared a few times. V and J are TRBV24-1 and TRBJ2-3; the match to TRBD1 covers 8 bases. V dropped 9 bases and J dropped 4; count of bases not matched to a gene: 5. The CDR3 is made up of 13 amino acids. From germline, CDR1 is KGHDR and CDR2 SFDVKD. CDR3 DNA sequence: TGTGCCACCGCACCAGGGGGCCCAGATACGCAGTATTTT. It specifies CATAPGGPDTQYF.

This clonotype has a count of ten or more. This chain uses TRBV7-2 with TRBJ1-1, with no clear D. This CDR3 has 13 amino acids. CDR1 is SGHTA, CDR2 FQGNSA, per germline. Between the trimmed V and J ends, which lost 6 bases and 1 base, there was a span of 9 bases. In nucleotides, the CDR3 is TGTGCCAGCAGAATAGATGGGAACACTGAAGCTTTCTTT. It translates to CASRIDGNTEAFF.

This clonotype occurred many times. The chain joins TRBV6-5 to TRBJ1-1; no firm D call. V dropped 4 bases and J dropped 0 bases, with 9 bases sitting between them. The CDR3 loop spans 14 amino acids. Germline V gene data show CDR1 as MNHEY and CDR2 as SVGAGI. The CDR3, as DNA: TGTGCCAGCAGTTTCCAGATAATGAACACTGAAGCTTTCTTT. It specifies CASSFQIMNTEAFF.

In its sample, this clonotype was seen many times. V and J are TRBV12-3 or TRBV12-4 and TRBJ2-1, with D maybe TRBD1 (6 bases). The CDR3 runs to 15 residues. V shed 5 bases and J shed 2 bases, with 13 bases lying between them. CDR3: CASSHRRGPYNEQFF. CDR3 nucleotides: TGTGCCAGCAGTCACCGCAGGGGCCCCTACAATGAGCAGTTCTTC.

This clonotype was recorded many times. The CDR3 reads CASSRGSIRYEQYF. The CDR3 bases are TGTGCCAGCAGCAGGGGGTCAATCCGCTACGAGCAGTACTTC. The V call is TRBV28, the J call TRBJ2-7; 7 bases fit TRBD1. V dropped 6 bases and J dropped 3; count of bases not matched to a gene: 8. There are 14 residues in the CDR3. Germline V gene lookup returns CDR1 MDHEN and CDR2 SYDVKM.

This clonotype occurred many times. CDR3 sequence reads: CASSEGTGVDTQYF. Here the CDR3 DNA reads TGCGCCAGCAGCGAAGGGACAGGGGTAGATACGCAGTATTTT. The chain carries TRBV4-3 and TRBJ2-3; 10 bases agree with TRBD1. Trimming took 5 bases from V and 5 from J; bases not matched to a gene: 4. Germline V gene data show CDR1 as LGHNA and CDR2 as YSLEER. CDR3 length: 14 residues.

This chain connects TRBV21-1 to TRBJ2-1; the table calls TRBD1, which could not be checked here. TRBV21-1 has pseudogene status. The CDR3 sequence is 14 residues long. CDR3 coding DNA: TGTGCTTCCCCGCCCCGGATGACACGCGATGTGCAGTTCTTC. As protein: CASPPRMTRDVQFF.

J is TRBJ1-2 and V is TRBV5-6, with D hard to call. V lost 0 bases and J lost 8, with 14 bases in between. This CDR3 comprises 14 residues. Germline V gene lookup returns CDR1 SGHDT and CDR2 YYEEEE. CDR3 protein: CASSLAPALGGYTF. As DNA, the CDR3 is TGTGCCAGCAGCTTGGCCCCAGCGTTGGGGGGCTACACCTTC. Drawing the rest from reference TRBV5-6 and TRBJ1-2, the complete variable domain is DAGVTQSPTHLIKTRGQQVTLRCSPKSGHDTVSWYQQALGQGPQFIFQYYEEEERQRGNFPDRFSGHQFPNYSSELNVNALLLGDSALYLCASSLAPALGGYTFGSGTRLTVV.

This clonotype was seen a few times. The chain combines TRBV11-2 with TRBJ2-1; D gene uncertain. CDR1 is SGHAT, CDR2 FQNNGV, per germline. This CDR3 contains 12 residues. Trimming pared 6 bases from V and 4 bases from J, leaving 7 bases between. CDR3 sequence reads: CASSYGYNEQFF. The CDR3, as DNA: TGTGCCAGCAGTTACGGGTACAATGAGCAGTTCTTC. Filled out from reference TRBV11-2 and TRBJ2-1, the complete variable domain reads EAGVAQSPRYKIIEKRQSVAFWCNPISGHATLYWYQQILGQGPKLLIQFQNNGVVDDSQLPKDRFSAERLKGVDSTLKIQPAKLEDSAVYLCASSYGYNEQFFGPGTRLTVL.

This clonotype was seen ten or more times. The chain combines TRBV18 with TRBJ1-1; TRBD1 is a possible D gene (5 bases). Germline V gene data show CDR1 as KGHSH and CDR2 as LQKENI. The CDR3 contains 14 residues. Trimming cost V 4 bases and J 6 bases, with 15 bases left between them. The CDR3 nucleotides are TGTGCCAGCTCACGCGAGACGGGGGAGGCTGAAGCTTTCTTT. Its protein product is CASSRETGEAEAFF. Supplemented by reference TRBV18 and TRBJ1-1, the full variable domain reads NAGVMQNPRHLVRRRGQEARLRCSPMKGHSHVYWYRQLPEEGLKFMVYLQKENIIDESGMPKERFSAEFPKEGPSILRIQQVVRGDSAAYFCASSRETGEAEAFFGQGTRLTVV.

J is TRBJ1-1 and V is TRBV12-3 or TRBV12-4, with TRBD1 as a possible D gene (6 bases). This CDR3 comprises 14 residues. Trimming left V 3 bases short and J 3 bases short, with 11 bases between. In nucleotides, the CDR3 is TGTGCCAGCAGTTTGATGGGGGCGGACACTGAAGCTTTCTTT. The encoded protein is CASSLMGADTEAFF.

This clonotype appeared a few times. V and J are TRBV6-2 or TRBV6-3 and TRBJ2-2; D ambiguous. Germline-derived CDR1 and CDR2 are MNHEY and SVGEGT. Trimming took off 8 bases at V and 4 bases at J, with 8 bases between the two ends. The CDR3 runs to 12 residues. CDR3 nucleotides: TGTGCCAGCGGAGAATCCACCGGGGAGCTGTTTTTT. Protein product: CASGESTGELFF.

Concerning this clonotype itself: Possible read error: a much larger clone is one base away. The V and J genes are TRBV29-1 and TRBJ1-5, with D maybe TRBD1 (5 bases). Germline V gene lookup returns CDR1 SQVTM and CDR2 ANQGSEA. The CDR3 covers 13 residues. CDR3 nucleotide sequence: TGCAGCGTTTCAGGGTCGGGCAATCGGCCCCAGCATTTT. It specifies CSVSGSGNRPQHF.

This clonotype turned up a few times. The chain couples TRBV10-2 to TRBJ2-5; no definite D call. With 8 bases removed from V and 1 base from J, the gap between germline ends came to 11 bases. The CDR3 consists of 13 residues. CDR1 WSHSY and CDR2 SAAADI come from the germline V gene. The CDR3 loop is CASSRTSQETQYF. CDR3 coding DNA: TGCGCCAGCTCCAGAACCAGCCAAGAGACCCAGTACTTC.

On this clonotype: This may arise from a read error, as a much more abundant clone is one base away. V usage is TRBV7-3 and J usage is TRBJ2-1, with 7 bases fitting TRBD2. The CDR3 extends over 13 amino acids. Trimming took 5 bases from V and 7 from J; bases not matched to a gene: 5. CDR1 and CDR2 from the germline V gene are SGHTA and FQGTGA. The CDR3 bases are TGTGCCAGCAGCCCCGGGGGGTTGAATGAGCAGTTCTTC. This codes for CASSPGGLNEQFF.

Concerning this clonotype itself: The conserved phenylalanine or tryptophan is not found at the CDR3 terminus, so this likely reflects a read error. The DNA is omitted, as the CDR3 cannot be located on it reliably, and the CDR3 follows TCRdb's listing. This chain uses TRBV2 with TRBJ2-1; the DNA was not used to check the table's D call, TRBD2. Germline loops: CDR1 SNHLY, CDR2 FYNNEI. With termini counted, the CDR3 has 15 amino acids. CDR3 residues: CACSDSASGSGSRVC.

In the case of this clonotype: A much larger clone sits a single nucleotide away, making a read error possible. This chain uses TRBV4-1 with TRBJ2-2, with no clear D. There are 13 residues in the CDR3. The V gene's germline CDR1 is MGHRA and CDR2 YSYEKL. Trimming cost V 7 bases and J 1 base, with 7 bases left between them. CDR3 loop: CASNHRNTGELFF. CDR3 nucleotides: TGCGCCAGCAACCACAGGAACACCGGGGAGCTGTTTTTT.

This clonotype was detected many times. This chain uses TRBV7-2 with TRBJ2-7; the D gene could be TRBD1 or TRBD2 (5 bases each). Trimming stripped 5 bases from V and 3 bases from J, with 11 bases between. The germline V gene encodes CDR1 SGHTA and CDR2 FQGNSA. This CDR3 comprises 13 residues. Here the CDR3 DNA reads TGTGCCAGCAGCCCCCGGGACCACTACGAGCAGTACTTC. Translating it yields CASSPRDHYEQYF.

This clonotype appeared a single time. The V gene is TRBV5-4, the J gene TRBJ2-7; D uncertain. The CDR3 has 14 amino acids. Germline V gene sequence: CDR1 SGHNT, CDR2 YYREEE (reference sequence). Trimming removed 1 base at V and 6 bases at J, with 14 bases between. The chain's CDR3 is CASSLTTPPSEQYF. The CDR3 coding sequence is TGTGCCAGCAGCTTGACTACCCCTCCGAGCGAGCAGTACTTC.

The count of this clonotype is one. At one boundary the junction diverges from the germline segment, which might be a read error. J is TRBJ2-1 and V is TRBV2, with D hard to call. CDR3 length: 14 residues. Per the germline V gene, CDR1 is SNHLY and CDR2 is FYNNEI. The CDR3: CPSSEWVDYNEQFF. Written as DNA, the CDR3 is TGTCCCAGCAGTGAATGGGTCGATTACAATGAGCAGTTCTTC.

This clonotype was seen more than once but under ten times. The chain combines TRBV2 with TRBJ2-3; D is undetermined. The V gene lost 6 bases and the J gene lost 11 bases, with 15 bases spanning the gap. CDR3 length: 12 residues. The germline gives CDR1 SNHLY, CDR2 FYNNEI. The CDR3 is CASRRDQPGQYF. In DNA form, the CDR3 reads TGTGCCAGCAGGAGAGACCAGCCTGGGCAGTATTTT. The full variable domain, rest sourced from reference TRBV2 and TRBJ2-3, is EPEVTQTPSHQVTQMGQEVILRCVPISNHLYFYWYRQILGQKVEFLVSFYNNEISEKSEIFDDQFSVERPDGSNFTLKIRSTKLEDSAMYFCASRRDQPGQYFGPGTRLTVL.

This clonotype was recorded a few times. The chain employs TRBV11-2 and TRBJ2-1, with 7 bases identical to TRBD2. The CDR3 sequence is 15 residues long. With V trimmed by 3 bases and J by 0 bases, 2 bases remained unmatched. CDR1 is SGHAT, CDR2 FQNNGV, per germline. The CDR3 reads CASSLSGDSYNEQFF. The CDR3 DNA follows: TGTGCCAGCAGCTTGAGCGGGGACTCCTACAATGAGCAGTTCTTC. Supplemented by reference TRBV11-2 and TRBJ2-1, the full variable domain reads EAGVAQSPRYKIIEKRQSVAFWCNPISGHATLYWYQQILGQGPKLLIQFQNNGVVDDSQLPKDRFSAERLKGVDSTLKIQPAKLEDSAVYLCASSLSGDSYNEQFFGPGTRLTVL.

V usage is TRBV6-5 and J usage is TRBJ1-1; no reliable D call. V was shortened by 8 bases and J by 5 bases, with 18 bases between the two germline ends. The CDR3 totals 14 residues. Germline V gene lookup returns CDR1 MNHEY and CDR2 SVGAGI. The CDR3: CASGKRAVSTEAFF. Written as DNA, the CDR3 is TGTGCCAGCGGCAAACGGGCAGTTTCTACTGAAGCTTTCTTT.

This clonotype came up many times. The V call is TRBV5-1, the J call TRBJ2-1, with a possible D match to TRBD2 (5 bases). The V and J ends lost 1 base and 3 bases respectively, with 8 bases between them. Germline V gene data show CDR1 as SGHRS and CDR2 as YFSETQ. This CDR3 is 14 amino acids long. The CDR3 loop reads CASSLRENYNEQFF. DNA for the CDR3: TGCGCCAGCAGCTTGAGGGAGAACTACAATGAGCAGTTCTTC.

Ten or more counts support this clonotype. V and J are TRBV29-1 and TRBJ2-1; D unclear. The V gene's germline CDR1 is SQVTM and CDR2 ANQGSEA. This CDR3 has 12 amino acids. Trimming removed 4 bases at V and 6 bases at J, with 10 bases between. CDR3 nucleotide sequence: TGCAGCGTTGCGATGGTTGGCAATGAGCAGTTCTTC. Amino acids: CSVAMVGNEQFF.

This clonotype appeared many times. The chain is built from TRBV11-3 and TRBJ2-1; D is perhaps TRBD1 (6 bases). CDR1 and CDR2 (germline): SGHNT, YENEEA. V lost 1 base, J lost 7 bases, and 8 bases lay in between. The CDR3 totals 13 residues. CDR3 DNA: TGTGCCAGCAGCTTAGCGGGACATAATGAGCAGTTCTTC. As protein: CASSLAGHNEQFF.